The 26 T cell receptor beta chains below come from one sample, sequenced in a study of T cell responses to AZD1222 COVID-19 vaccine. The data were produced by immunoSEQ multiplex PCR, yet TCRdb's version contains in-frame clones alone and is incomplete. This repertoire shows approximately 70,000 clones, around 84% found once; its top ten account for roughly 22%. The source material was peripheral blood, sampled on day 0 of AZD1222 vaccination. These receptors were obtained from an adult in good health.

This sequence joins TRBV3-1 (or the pseudogene TRBV3-2) and TRBJ2-3; TRBD2 agrees at 12 bases. Trimming cost V 6 bases and J 8 bases; bases outside gene matches: 9. The CDR3 has 15 amino acids. Germline V CDR1 and CDR2: LGHDT, YNNKEL (reference sequence). This CDR3 is CASRPGLAGMGTQYF. The CDR3 region has the DNA TGTGCCAGCAGACCTGGACTAGCGGGAATGGGTACGCAGTATTTT.

The rearrangement links TRBV5-1 to TRBJ1-5, with D perhaps TRBD1 (5 bases). The CDR3 has 15 amino acids. From germline, CDR1 is SGHRS and CDR2 YFSETQ. Between the trimmed V and J ends, which lost 0 bases and 0 bases, there was a span of 7 bases. The CDR3 coding sequence is TGCGCCAGCAGCTTGGGGGGGAATAGCAATCAGCCCCAGCATTTT. It yields the protein CASSLGGNSNQPQHF.

The rearrangement links TRBV15 to TRBJ1-1, with D unresolved. CDR3 length: 15 amino acids. Germline CDR1 reads LNHNV; CDR2 reads YYDKDF (reference sequence). V lost 0 bases to trimming and J lost 0 bases, with 8 bases between them. CDR3: CATSRDGRVNTEAFF. CDR3 sequence (DNA): TGTGCCACCAGCAGAGATGGCAGAGTGAACACTGAAGCTTTCTTT.

V and J are TRBV2 and TRBJ1-1; possibly TRBD1 for D (6 bases). The CDR3 has 16 amino acids. The ends were cut back, 6 bases at V and 5 bases at J, with 22 bases in the middle. Looked up from germline, CDR1 is SNHLY and CDR2 is FYNNEI. The CDR3 bases are TGTGCCAGCAGAGGGTCCGGGGGGCAGGGGAATACTGAAGCTTTCTTT. It codes for CASRGSGGQGNTEAFF.

Here the CDR3 DNA reads TGTGCCAGCAGTTCGCGGAACACTGAAGCTTTCTTT. Amino acids: CASSSRNTEAFF. This chain uses TRBV6-6 with TRBJ1-1; D unclear. CDR1 and CDR2 from the germline V gene are MNHNY and SVGAGI (reference sequence). V was pared by 4 bases and J by 1 base, with 4 bases between. The CDR3 has 12 residues.

J is TRBJ1-5 and V is TRBV18, with no clear D. V was shortened by 3 bases and J by 3 bases, with 15 bases between the two germline ends. Germline CDR1 is KGHSH and CDR2 is LQKENI. This CDR3 is built from 16 residues. The CDR3 reads CASSPPPAAVNQPQHF. CDR3 in DNA: TGTGCCAGCTCACCTCCCCCGGCAGCAGTCAATCAGCCCCAGCATTTT.

The chain is built from TRBV24-1 and TRBJ2-1; tentatively, D is TRBD1 (6 bases). CDR1 and CDR2 from the germline V gene are KGHDR and SFDVKD. Deletions cut 4 bases from V and 15 bases from J, with 15 bases between. This CDR3 is built from 12 residues. CDR3 in amino acids: CATSDLGQLWFF. CDR3 DNA sequence: TGTGCCACCAGTGACCTGGGACAATTGTGGTTCTTC.

V and J are TRBV19 and TRBJ2-7; TRBD2 matches 7 bases. Unmatched junction bases numbered 7, after V lost 3 bases and J lost 2 bases. Germline V gives CDR1 LNHDA, CDR2 SQIVND (reference sequence). CDR3 length equals 15 residues. The CDR3 sequence is CASSIYGTTPYEQYF. The CDR3 region has the DNA TGTGCCAGTAGTATTTACGGGACTACCCCCTACGAGCAGTACTTC.

This clone has more than one count but fewer than ten. The chain recombines TRBV7-9 with TRBJ1-2; TRBD1 might be the D (5 bases). The V gene lost 4 bases and the J gene lost 2 bases, with 14 bases spanning the gap. Germline V gene data show CDR1 as SEHNR and CDR2 as FQNEAQ (reference sequence). The CDR3 loop spans 15 amino acids. The DNA of the CDR3 is TGTGCCAGCAGCTCCCAGGGAGGCGGGAACTATGGCTACACCTTC. Translated: CASSSQGGGNYGYTF.

The chain couples TRBV5-6 to TRBJ2-1, with D perhaps matching TRBD1 (5 bases). V was pared by 1 base and J by 4 bases, with 12 bases between. This CDR3 contains 15 residues. Germline values: CDR1 SGHDT, CDR2 YYEEEE. CDR3 sequence: CASSLWAGRYNEQFF. CDR3 in DNA: TGTGCCAGCAGCTTGTGGGCAGGGCGATACAATGAGCAGTTCTTC.

The DNA for the CDR3 is TGTGCCACCAGCAGAGATCGGATCTACAATGAGCAGTTCTTC. Residues: CATSRDRIYNEQFF. The genes are TRBV15 and TRBJ2-1; D not certain. The V end lost 0 bases, the J end lost 3 bases, and 6 bases lay between the germline ends. The CDR3 is 14 amino acids. The germline V gene encodes CDR1 LNHNV and CDR2 YYDKDF (reference sequence).

This rearrangement joins TRBV5-8 to TRBJ2-1, with D uncertain. This CDR3 contains 12 residues. In germline, CDR1 is SGHTS, CDR2 YDEGEE. The ends were cut back, 1 base at V and 7 bases at J, with 6 bases in the middle. The CDR3 DNA is TGTGCCAGCAGCTTGATATCAAATGAGCAGTTCTTC. Protein sequence: CASSLISNEQFF.

There are a few counts of this clone. Distinct nucleotide sequences in the sample also encode this CDR3. The chain employs TRBV2 and TRBJ2-7; possibly TRBD2 for D (5 bases). The V end was cut by 4 bases, the J end by 1 base, with 8 bases between. This CDR3 has 13 residues. Germline V gene sequence: CDR1 SNHLY, CDR2 FYNNEI. The CDR3 region is CASSVSGSYEQYF. For the CDR3, the DNA is TGTGCCAGCAGTGTCAGCGGTTCCTACGAGCAGTACTTC.

The V call is TRBV20-1, the J call TRBJ1-2; D unclear. V lost 3 bases and J 4 bases, leaving 9 bases between the germline ends. CDR1 is DFQATT, CDR2 SNEGSKA, per germline (reference sequence). The CDR3 consists of 12 residues. The CDR3: CSASPGAYGYTF. The CDR3 DNA reads TGCAGTGCTAGTCCTGGAGCCTATGGCTACACCTTC.

DNA for the CDR3: TGTGCCAGCAGCTTAGCGGGGGACGACGAGCAGTACTTC. Translation gives CASSLAGDDEQYF. The V gene is TRBV7-8, the J gene TRBJ2-7, with D perhaps assigned TRBD1 or TRBD2 (5 bases each). This CDR3 region has 13 residues. The V end was cut by 0 bases, the J end by 5 bases, with 8 bases between. Germline loops: CDR1 SGHVS, CDR2 FQNEAQ. Looking up the rest from reference TRBV7-8 and TRBJ2-7 gives the full variable domain: GAGVSQSPRYKVAKRGQDVALRCDPISGHVSLFWYQQALGQGPEFLTYFQNEAQLDKSGLPSDRFFAERPEGSVSTLKIQRTQQEDSAVYLCASSLAGDDEQYFGPGTRLTVT.

This clone was recorded once. The V call is TRBV6-1, the J call TRBJ1-2, with 8 bases lining up with TRBD1. The V gene's germline CDR1 is MNHNS and CDR2 SASEGT. J lost 4 bases, V lost 3 bases, and 7 bases had no gene match. The CDR3 is made up of 15 amino acids. The CDR3 region is CASSEGQARFYGYTF. CDR3 DNA: TGTGCCAGCAGTGAGGGACAGGCTCGCTTCTATGGCTACACCTTC.

V usage is TRBV6-5 and J usage is TRBJ1-1; 9 bases agree with TRBD1. CDR3 length equals 16 residues. The J segment lost 2 bases and the V segment lost 4 bases, leaving 8 bases of the junction unmatched. The germline V gene has CDR1 MNHEY and CDR2 SVGAGI. The CDR3: CASSFGLGQGNTEAFF. CDR3 coding DNA: TGTGCCAGCAGTTTTGGCCTGGGACAGGGAAACACTGAAGCTTTCTTT.

The rearrangement uses TRBV5-1 and TRBJ2-5; 10 positions match TRBD2. The germline CDR1 and CDR2 sequences are SGHRS and YFSETQ. The CDR3 sequence is 15 residues long. Losses at the gene ends were 2 bases for V and 5 bases for J; bases not matched to a gene: 6. The CDR3 DNA follows: TGCGCCAGCAGCTTCGATAGCGGGGGGAGGGAGACCCAGTACTTC. Translating it yields CASSFDSGGRETQYF.

The chain joins TRBV6-1 to TRBJ2-5; weak D call: TRBD1 (6 bases). The CDR3 contains 18 residues. Per the germline V gene, CDR1 is MNHNS and CDR2 is SASEGT. V lost 0 bases and J lost 3, with 20 bases in between. The CDR3 protein is CASSEAETGYWGEETQYF. The CDR3 DNA follows: TGTGCCAGCAGTGAAGCTGAGACAGGTTATTGGGGAGAAGAGACCCAGTACTTC.

The J gene is TRBJ2-3, the V gene TRBV11-2; D call uncertain. Trimming pared 8 bases from V and 3 bases from J, leaving 6 bases between. Per germline, CDR1 SGHAT and CDR2 FQNNGV. The CDR3 loop spans 11 amino acids. This CDR3 reads CASGDTDTQYF. Written as DNA, the CDR3 is TGTGCCAGCGGGGATACAGATACGCAGTATTTT.

V is TRBV9 and J is TRBJ2-3; a weak D match, TRBD2 (6 bases). The CDR3 has 15 residues. V dropped 2 bases and J dropped 2 bases, with 12 bases sitting between them. Per the germline V gene, CDR1 is SGDLS and CDR2 is YYNGEE. CDR3 region: CASSVGAGLTDTQYF. CDR3 nucleotide sequence: TGTGCCAGCAGCGTCGGGGCGGGACTCACAGATACGCAGTATTTT.

Of note for this clone: One end of the junction varies from germline; a read error may be responsible. For the CDR3, the DNA is TGTGCCAGCAGTTTATCGCCGGGGGGCTTAGGTACCTACAGTGAGCAGTTCTTC. Residues: CASSLSPGGLGTYSEQFF. The chain links TRBV27 to TRBJ2-1; weak D call: TRBD2 (7 bases). The CDR3 runs 18 residues. CDR1 is MNHEY, CDR2 SMNVEV, per germline (reference sequence).

The chain combines TRBV5-6 with TRBJ1-5; D gene unclear. This CDR3 comprises 17 residues. Germline V gives CDR1 SGHDT, CDR2 YYEEEE. V lost 4 bases and J lost 5, with 22 bases in between. CDR3 DNA: TGTGCCAGCAGCCGCCAATCGGGTGGCAACGATTATCAGCCCCAGCATTTT. Amino acids: CASSRQSGGNDYQPQHF.

This clone was counted once. The chain employs TRBV6-5 and TRBJ1-1, with unresolved D. The CDR3 is 15 amino acids. The V gene lost 7 bases and the J gene lost 1 base, with 16 bases spanning the gap. Looked up from germline, CDR1 is MNHEY and CDR2 is SVGAGI. CDR3 region: CASNTGRWGNTEAFF. The DNA of the CDR3 is TGTGCCAGCAACACCGGACGGTGGGGGAACACTGAAGCTTTCTTT.

The chain employs TRBV7-9 and TRBJ2-3; D unclear. Germline V CDR1 and CDR2: SEHNR, FQNEAQ (reference sequence). Trimming pared 1 base from V and 2 bases from J, leaving 10 bases between. The CDR3 is 15 residues long. The CDR3 region is CASSLGLSPTDTQYF. The DNA of the CDR3 is TGTGCCAGCAGCTTAGGCCTCTCTCCCACAGATACGCAGTATTTT.

The gene calls are TRBV4-1 and TRBJ1-6; D is unclear. The CDR3 covers 13 residues. Germline assignment: CDR1 MGHRA and CDR2 YSYEKL. With 5 bases removed from V and 7 bases from J, the gap between germline ends came to 9 bases. CDR3 sequence reads: CASSREVNSPLHF. The CDR3 DNA reads TGCGCCAGCAGCAGGGAGGTAAATTCACCCCTCCACTTT.